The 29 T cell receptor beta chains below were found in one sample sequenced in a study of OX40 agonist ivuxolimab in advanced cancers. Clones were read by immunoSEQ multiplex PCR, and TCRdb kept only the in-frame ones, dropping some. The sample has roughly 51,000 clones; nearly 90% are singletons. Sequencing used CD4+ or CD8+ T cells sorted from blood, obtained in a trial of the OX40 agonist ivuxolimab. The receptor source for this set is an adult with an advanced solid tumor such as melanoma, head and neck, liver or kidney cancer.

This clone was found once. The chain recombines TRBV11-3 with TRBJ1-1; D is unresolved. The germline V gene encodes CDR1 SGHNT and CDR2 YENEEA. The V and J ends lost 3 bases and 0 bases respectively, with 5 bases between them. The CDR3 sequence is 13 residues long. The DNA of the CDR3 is TGTGCCAGCAGCTTGGTGCTGAACACTGAAGCTTTCTTT. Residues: CASSLVLNTEAFF.

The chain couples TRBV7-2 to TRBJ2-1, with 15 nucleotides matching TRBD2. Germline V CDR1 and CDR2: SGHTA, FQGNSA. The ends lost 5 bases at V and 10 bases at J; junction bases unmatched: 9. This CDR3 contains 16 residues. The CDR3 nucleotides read TGTGCCAGCAGCAGGGGACTAGCGGGAGGACTGGTGGAGCAGTTCTTC. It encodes CASSRGLAGGLVEQFF.

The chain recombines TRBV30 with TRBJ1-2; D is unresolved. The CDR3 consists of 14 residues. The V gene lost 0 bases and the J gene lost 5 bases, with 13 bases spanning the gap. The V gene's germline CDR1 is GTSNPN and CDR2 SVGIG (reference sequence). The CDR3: CAWSVYQNNYGYTF. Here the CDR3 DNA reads TGTGCCTGGAGTGTCTATCAAAATAATTATGGCTACACCTTC.

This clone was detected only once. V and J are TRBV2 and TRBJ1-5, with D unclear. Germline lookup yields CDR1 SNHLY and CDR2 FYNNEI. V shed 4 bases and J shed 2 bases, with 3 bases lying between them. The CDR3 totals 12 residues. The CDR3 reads CASSGGNQPQHF. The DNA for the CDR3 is TGTGCCAGCAGTGGGGGCAATCAGCCCCAGCATTTT.

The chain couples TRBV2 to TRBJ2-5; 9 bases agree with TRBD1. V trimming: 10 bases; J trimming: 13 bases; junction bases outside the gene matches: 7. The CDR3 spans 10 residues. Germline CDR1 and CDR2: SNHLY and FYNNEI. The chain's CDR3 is CATRDREMYF. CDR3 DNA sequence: TGTGCCACCCGGGACAGGGAGATGTACTTC.

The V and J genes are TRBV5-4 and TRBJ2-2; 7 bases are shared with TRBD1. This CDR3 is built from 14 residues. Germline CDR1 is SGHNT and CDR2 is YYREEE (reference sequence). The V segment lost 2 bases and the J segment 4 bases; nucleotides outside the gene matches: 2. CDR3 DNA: TGTGCCAGCAGCTTTCAGGGGGTCACCGGGGAGCTGTTTTTT. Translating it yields CASSFQGVTGELFF.

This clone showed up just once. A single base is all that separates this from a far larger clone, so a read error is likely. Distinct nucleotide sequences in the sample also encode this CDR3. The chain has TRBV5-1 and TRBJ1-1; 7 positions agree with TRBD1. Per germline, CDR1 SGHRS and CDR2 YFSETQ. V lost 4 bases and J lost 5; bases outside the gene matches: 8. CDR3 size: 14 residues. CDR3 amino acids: CASSQQGVGTEAFF. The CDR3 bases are TGCGCCAGCAGCCAGCAGGGGGTAGGGACTGAAGCTTTCTTT.

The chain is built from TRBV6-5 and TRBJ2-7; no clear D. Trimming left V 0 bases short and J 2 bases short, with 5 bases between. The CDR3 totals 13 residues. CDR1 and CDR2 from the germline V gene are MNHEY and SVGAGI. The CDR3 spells CASSYSTTYEQYV. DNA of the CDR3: TGTGCCAGCAGTTACTCTACAACCTACGAGCAGTACGTC.

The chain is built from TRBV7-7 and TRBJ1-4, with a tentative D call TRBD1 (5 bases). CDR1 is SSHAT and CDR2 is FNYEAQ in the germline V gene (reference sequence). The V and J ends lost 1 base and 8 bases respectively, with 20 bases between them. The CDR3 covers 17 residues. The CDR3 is CASSLDWGGSLGEKLFF. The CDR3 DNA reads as TGTGCCAGCAGCTTAGATTGGGGGGGATCCTTGGGCGAAAAACTGTTTTTT. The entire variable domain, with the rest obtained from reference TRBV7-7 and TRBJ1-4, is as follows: GAGVSQSPRYKVTKRGQDVTLRCDPISSHATLYWYQQALGQGPEFLTYFNYEAQPDKSGLPSDRFSAERPEGSISTLTIQRTEQRDSAMYRCASSLDWGGSLGEKLFFGSGTQLSVL.

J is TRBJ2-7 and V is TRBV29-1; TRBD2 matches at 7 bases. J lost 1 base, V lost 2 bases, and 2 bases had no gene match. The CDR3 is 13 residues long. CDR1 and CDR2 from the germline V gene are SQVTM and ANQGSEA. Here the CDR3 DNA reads TGCAGCGTTGAACCAGCGGGATCCTACGAGCAGTACTTC. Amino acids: CSVEPAGSYEQYF.

CDR3 nucleotide sequence: TGTGCCAGCAGTTTATTTCCGGGGGCCCCTTACAATGAGCAGTTCTTC. Protein product: CASSLFPGAPYNEQFF. The rearrangement uses TRBV27 and TRBJ2-1; D may be TRBD1 or TRBD2 (6 bases each). Between the trimmed V and J ends, which lost 1 base and 4 bases, there was a span of 14 bases. From germline, CDR1 is MNHEY and CDR2 SMNVEV (reference sequence). This CDR3 is built from 16 residues.

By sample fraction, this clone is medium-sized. In nucleotides, the CDR3 is TGTGCCAGCAGAGAAGGGTGGGGAGAGGCTTTCTTT. Translating it yields CASREGWGEAFF. V is TRBV7-8 and J is TRBJ1-1; D remains unclear. The germline CDR1 and CDR2 sequences are SGHVS and FQNEAQ. This CDR3 has 12 amino acids. V lost 6 bases, J lost 11 bases, and 16 bases lay in between.

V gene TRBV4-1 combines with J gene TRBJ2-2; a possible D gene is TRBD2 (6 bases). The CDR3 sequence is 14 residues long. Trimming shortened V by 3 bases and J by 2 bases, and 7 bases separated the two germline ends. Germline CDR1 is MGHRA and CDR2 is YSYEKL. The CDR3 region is CASSQDYNTGELFF. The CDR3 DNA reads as TGCGCCAGCAGCCAGGACTACAACACCGGGGAGCTGTTTTTT.

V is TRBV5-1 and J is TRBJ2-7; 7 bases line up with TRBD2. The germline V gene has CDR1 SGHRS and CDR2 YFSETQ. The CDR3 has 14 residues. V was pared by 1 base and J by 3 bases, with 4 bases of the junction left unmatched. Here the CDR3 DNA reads TGCGCCAGCAGCTTGAGCGGGGCAAACTACGAGCAGTACTTC. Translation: CASSLSGANYEQYF. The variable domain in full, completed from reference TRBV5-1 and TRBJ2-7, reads KAGVTQTPRYLIKTRGQQVTLSCSPISGHRSVSWYQQTPGQGLQFLFEYFSETQRNKGNFPGRFSGRQFSNSRSEMNVSTLELGDSALYLCASSLSGANYEQYFGPGTRLTVT.

In DNA form, the CDR3 reads TGTGCCAGCAGCTTGGAGGGGCTCGGTGGAAACACCATATATTTT. This sequence encodes CASSLEGLGGNTIYF. The chain links TRBV11-2 to TRBJ1-3, with D tentatively TRBD1 (5 bases). CDR1 and CDR2 from the germline V gene are SGHAT and FQNNGV. The germline V and J ends were trimmed by 3 bases and 3 bases, with 12 bases remaining between them. The CDR3 runs to 15 residues.

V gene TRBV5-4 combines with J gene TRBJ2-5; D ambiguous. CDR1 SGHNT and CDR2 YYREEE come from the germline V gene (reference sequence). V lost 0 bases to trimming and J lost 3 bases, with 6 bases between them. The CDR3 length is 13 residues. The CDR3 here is CASSLGLKETQYF. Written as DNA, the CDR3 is TGTGCCAGCAGCTTGGGACTTAAAGAGACCCAGTACTTC.

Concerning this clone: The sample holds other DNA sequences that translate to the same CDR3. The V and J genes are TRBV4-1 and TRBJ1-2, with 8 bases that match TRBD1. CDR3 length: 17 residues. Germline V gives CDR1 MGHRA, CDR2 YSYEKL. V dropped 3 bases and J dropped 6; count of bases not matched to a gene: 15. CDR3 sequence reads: CASSQTGDFPSHHGYTF. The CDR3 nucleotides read TGCGCCAGCAGCCAGACAGGGGATTTCCCCTCCCATCATGGCTACACCTTC.

The CDR3 DNA follows: TGCGCCAGCAGCCAAGAGGGACAGGGGGGCACAGATACGCAGTATTTT. This codes for CASSQEGQGGTDTQYF. The chain links TRBV4-1 to TRBJ2-3; TRBD1 agrees at 11 bases. The length of the CDR3 is 16 residues. V was pared by 0 bases and J by 1 base, with 0 bases of the junction left unmatched. CDR1 is MGHRA and CDR2 is YSYEKL in the germline V gene.

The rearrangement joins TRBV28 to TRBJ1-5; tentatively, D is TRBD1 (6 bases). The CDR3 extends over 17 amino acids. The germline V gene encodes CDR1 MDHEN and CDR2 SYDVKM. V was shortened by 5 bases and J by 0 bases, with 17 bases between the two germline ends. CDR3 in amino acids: CASSGPGQAHSNQPQHF. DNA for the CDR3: TGTGCCAGCAGTGGCCCGGGACAAGCTCATAGCAATCAGCCCCAGCATTTT.

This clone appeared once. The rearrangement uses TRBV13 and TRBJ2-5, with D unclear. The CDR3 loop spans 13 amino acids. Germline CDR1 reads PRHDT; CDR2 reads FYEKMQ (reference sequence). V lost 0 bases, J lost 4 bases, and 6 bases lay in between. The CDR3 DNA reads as TGTGCCAGCAGCTTAGGGACACGAGAGACCCAGTACTTC. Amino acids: CASSLGTRETQYF.

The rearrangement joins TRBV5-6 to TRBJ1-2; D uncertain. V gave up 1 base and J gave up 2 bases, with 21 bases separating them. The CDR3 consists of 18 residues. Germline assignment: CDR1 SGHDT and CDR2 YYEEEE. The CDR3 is CASSLQDRIKVGNYGYTF. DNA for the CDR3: TGTGCCAGCAGCTTGCAGGACCGGATAAAAGTTGGAAACTATGGCTACACCTTC.

The chain's CDR3 is CASSWESGRALADTQYF. For the CDR3, the DNA is TGTGCCAGCAGCTGGGAAAGCGGGAGGGCCTTAGCAGATACGCAGTATTTT. This sequence joins TRBV5-6 and TRBJ2-3; TRBD2 matches 10 bases. The junction had 11 bases not matched to a gene; V was cut back by 3 bases and J by 4 bases. Looked up from germline, CDR1 is SGHDT and CDR2 is YYEEEE. The CDR3 extends over 17 amino acids.

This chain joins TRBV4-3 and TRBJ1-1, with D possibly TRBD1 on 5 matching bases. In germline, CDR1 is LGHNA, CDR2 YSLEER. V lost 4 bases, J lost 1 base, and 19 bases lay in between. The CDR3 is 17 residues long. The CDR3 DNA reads TGCGCCAGCAGCCGGATTCTCAACTGGGGGGGGAACACTGAAGCTTTCTTT. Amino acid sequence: CASSRILNWGGNTEAFF.

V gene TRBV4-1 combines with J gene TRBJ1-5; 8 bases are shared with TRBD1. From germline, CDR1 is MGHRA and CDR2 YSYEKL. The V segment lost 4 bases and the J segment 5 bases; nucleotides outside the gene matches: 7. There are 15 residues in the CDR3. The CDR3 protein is CASSLGTGRYQPQHF. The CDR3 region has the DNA TGCGCCAGCAGCCTTGGGACAGGCCGTTATCAGCCCCAGCATTTT.

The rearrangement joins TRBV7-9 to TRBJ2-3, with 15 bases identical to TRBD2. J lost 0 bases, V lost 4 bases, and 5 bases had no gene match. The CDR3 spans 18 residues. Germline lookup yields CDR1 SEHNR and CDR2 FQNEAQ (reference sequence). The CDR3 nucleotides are TGTGCCAGCAGCTCGAGGACTAGCGGGGGGGCTAGCACAGATACGCAGTATTTT. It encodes CASSSRTSGGASTDTQYF.

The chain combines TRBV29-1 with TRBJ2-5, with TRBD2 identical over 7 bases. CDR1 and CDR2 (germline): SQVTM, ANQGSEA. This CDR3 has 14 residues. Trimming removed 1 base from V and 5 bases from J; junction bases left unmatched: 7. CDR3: CSVEGADGRETQYF. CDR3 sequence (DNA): TGCAGCGTTGAAGGGGCCGACGGGAGGGAGACCCAGTACTTC.

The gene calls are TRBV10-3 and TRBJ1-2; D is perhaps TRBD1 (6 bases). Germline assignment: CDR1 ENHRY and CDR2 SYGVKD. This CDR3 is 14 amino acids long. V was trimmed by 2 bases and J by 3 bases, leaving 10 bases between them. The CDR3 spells CAISETGAYYGYTF. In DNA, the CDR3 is TGTGCCATCAGTGAGACGGGGGCTTACTATGGCTACACCTTC.

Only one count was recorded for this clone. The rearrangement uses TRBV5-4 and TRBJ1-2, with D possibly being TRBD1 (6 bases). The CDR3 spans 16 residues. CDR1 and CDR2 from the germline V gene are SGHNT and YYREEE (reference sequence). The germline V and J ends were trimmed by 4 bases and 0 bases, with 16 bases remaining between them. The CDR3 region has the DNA TGTGCCAGCAGCACGCAACCCGGGGGCTCTAACTATGGCTACACCTTC. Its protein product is CASSTQPGGSNYGYTF.

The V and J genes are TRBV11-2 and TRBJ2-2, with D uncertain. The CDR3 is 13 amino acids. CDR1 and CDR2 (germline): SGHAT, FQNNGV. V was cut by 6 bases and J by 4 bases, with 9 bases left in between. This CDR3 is CASSHMVTGELFF. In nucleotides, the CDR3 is TGTGCCAGCAGTCATATGGTCACCGGGGAGCTGTTTTTT.